Given below is one T cell receptor beta chain in context. The method was immunoSEQ multiplex PCR; TCRdb's version includes in-frame clones alone and lacks a portion of them. The sample includes about 60,000 clones, more than 75% of them seen just once. The data were obtained in a study of technical replicates of blood from a few donors. Germline CDR1 is SEHNR and CDR2 is FQNEAQ (reference sequence). The CDR3 runs 15 residues. The V segment lost 5 bases and the J segment 2 bases; nucleotides outside the gene matches: 7. The sample comprised PBMCs. The sequence came from a human donor in good health. Some clones in this sample may be carry-over from other donors' samples. The chain joins TRBV7-9 to TRBJ2-7; 9 nucleotides match TRBD2. The CDR3 DNA reads TGTGCCAGCAGCGCCGCTAGCGGGACCACCTACGAGCAGTACTTC. Residues: CASSAASGTTYEQYF.